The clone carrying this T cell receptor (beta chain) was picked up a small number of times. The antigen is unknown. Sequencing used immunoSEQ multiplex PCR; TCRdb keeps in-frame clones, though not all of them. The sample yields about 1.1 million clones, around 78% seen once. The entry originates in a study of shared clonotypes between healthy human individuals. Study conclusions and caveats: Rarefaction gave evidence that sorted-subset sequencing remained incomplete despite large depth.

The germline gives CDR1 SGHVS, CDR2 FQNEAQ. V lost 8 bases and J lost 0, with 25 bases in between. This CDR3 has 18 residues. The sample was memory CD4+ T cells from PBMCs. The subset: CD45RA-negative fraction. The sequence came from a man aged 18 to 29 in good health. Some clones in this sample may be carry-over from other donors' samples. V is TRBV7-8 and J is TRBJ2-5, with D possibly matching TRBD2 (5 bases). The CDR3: CASRRVGGTVSYQETQYF. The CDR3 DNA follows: TGTGCCAGCCGCCGGGTTGGAGGAACAGTTTCGTACCAAGAGACCCAGTACTTC.